This T cell receptor beta chain was found in a study of intratumoral heterogeneity in liver cancer. General study points: Tumor-infiltrating lymphocyte representation was acknowledged to be under-sampled.

Patients had early-stage hepatocellular carcinoma, untreated before resection. Sampled areas showed no macroscopic necrosis or hemorrhage. CDR3 length: 13 residues. V lost 0 bases to trimming and J lost 6 bases, with 9 bases between them. Looked up from germline, CDR1 is PRHDT and CDR2 is FYEKMQ (reference sequence). TCRdb's copy holds only in-frame clones and misses some; the assay was immunoSEQ multiplex PCR. The data contain about 5,900 clones, about 64% of them singletons. This clone was seen a handful of times. Its antigen is not known. The sample consisted of tumor-adjacent normal tissue, taken before any cancer treatment. The rearrangement uses TRBV13 and TRBJ2-7, with a weak D call TRBD2 (6 bases). This clonotype was obtained from a man in his 70s with hepatocellular carcinoma. The CDR3 nucleotides read TGTGCCAGCAGCTTAGGGGAGGGGTTCGAGCAGTACTTC. It encodes CASSLGEGFEQYF.